This is a list of T cell receptor beta chains from one sample in a study of blood T cell repertoires in COVID-19. Repertoires were generated with immunoSEQ multiplex PCR, while TCRdb's copy carries only in-frame clones and drops some. The table shows 140,000 or so clones, with approximately 88% occurring only once. The sample consisted of peripheral blood. The origin of the receptors is a woman aged 45-65 years with acute or convalescent COVID-19. Both conserved end residues are part of each CDR3. Fields, in order: clone size, V gene, J gene, D gene, CDR3 protein, CDR3 DNA. D genes are given only for firm matches. Clone size appears in some rows only: once, few, many, or a class for an expanded clone.

clone_size: few; v_call: TRBV2; j_call: TRBJ2-5; d_call: TRBD2; cdr3_aa: CASSEGTRGSLQETQYF; cdr3_nt: TGTGCCAGCAGTGAAGGGACTAGAGGGTCCCTCCAAGAGACCCAGTACTTC
clone_size: once; v_call: TRBV4-2; j_call: TRBJ2-1; d_call: TRBD2; cdr3_aa: CASSHWQAGANNEQFF; cdr3_nt: TGTGCCAGCAGCCACTGGCAAGCGGGGGCAAACAATGAGCAGTTCTTC
clone_size: NA; v_call: TRBV11-3; j_call: TRBJ2-7; d_call: TRBD1; cdr3_aa: CASSTGQLPYEQYF; cdr3_nt: TGTGCCAGCAGCACGGGACAGCTTCCCTACGAGCAGTACTTC
clone_size: NA; v_call: TRBV2; j_call: TRBJ1-1; d_call: NA; cdr3_aa: CASRVYREVAEAFF; cdr3_nt: TGTGCCAGCAGGGTATACCGGGAGGTCGCTGAAGCTTTCTTT
clone_size: NA; v_call: TRBV29-1; j_call: TRBJ1-4; d_call: NA; cdr3_aa: CSVEEGNRQGLF; cdr3_nt: TGCAGCGTTGAAGAGGGTAATCGGCAGGGTCTTTTT
clone_size: NA; v_call: TRBV5-1; j_call: TRBJ2-1; d_call: NA; cdr3_aa: CASSLTAGGHNEQFF; cdr3_nt: TGCGCCAGCAGCTTAACAGCGGGTGGCCACAATGAGCAGTTCTTC
clone_size: NA; v_call: TRBV5-1; j_call: TRBJ2-3; d_call: TRBD1; cdr3_aa: CASSSRSRDRVFDTQYF; cdr3_nt: TGCGCCAGCAGCTCCCGCTCCCGGGACAGGGTTTTCGATACGCAGTATTTT
clone_size: few; v_call: TRBV6-5; j_call: TRBJ1-6; d_call: NA; cdr3_aa: CASSYSGSSYNSPLHF; cdr3_nt: TGTGCCAGCAGTTACTCAGGGAGCTCCTATAATTCACCCCTCCACTTT
clone_size: NA; v_call: TRBV27; j_call: TRBJ1-2; d_call: TRBD1; cdr3_aa: CASRGTGDYGYTF; cdr3_nt: TGTGCCAGCAGAGGGACAGGGGACTATGGCTACACCTTC
clone_size: NA; v_call: TRBV27; j_call: TRBJ2-4; d_call: NA; cdr3_aa: CASSLPHEDIQYF; cdr3_nt: TGTGCCAGCAGCCTCCCACATGAGGACATTCAGTACTTC
clone_size: NA; v_call: TRBV30; j_call: TRBJ2-7; d_call: TRBD2; cdr3_aa: CAWSLAASEQYF; cdr3_nt: TGTGCCTGGAGTCTAGCGGCATCCGAGCAGTACTTC
clone_size: NA; v_call: TRBV3-1/TRBV3-2; j_call: TRBJ2-7; d_call: NA; cdr3_aa: CASSQVGRGSYEQYF; cdr3_nt: TGTGCCAGCAGCCAAGTAGGCAGGGGTAGCTACGAGCAGTACTTC
clone_size: NA; v_call: TRBV24-1; j_call: TRBJ2-7; d_call: NA; cdr3_aa: CATSDWGAYEQYF; cdr3_nt: TGTGCCACCAGTGATTGGGGGGCCTACGAGCAGTACTTC
clone_size: NA; v_call: TRBV29-1; j_call: TRBJ2-7; d_call: TRBD2; cdr3_aa: CSVGLSGGTSGRIYEQYF; cdr3_nt: TGCAGCGTTGGCCTCTCAGGCGGGACTAGCGGGAGGATCTACGAGCAGTACTTC
clone_size: NA; v_call: TRBV6-5; j_call: TRBJ2-1; d_call: NA; cdr3_aa: CASRVGGAKEQFF; cdr3_nt: TGTGCCAGCAGGGTAGGAGGGGCTAAGGAGCAGTTCTTC
clone_size: NA; v_call: TRBV4-1; j_call: TRBJ2-3; d_call: NA; cdr3_aa: CASSQMRVGNYRSSTDTQYF; cdr3_nt: TGCGCCAGCAGCCAAATGAGGGTAGGGAACTACAGATCTAGCACAGATACGCAGTATTTT
clone_size: NA; v_call: TRBV2; j_call: TRBJ1-2; d_call: NA; cdr3_aa: CASSEAGTGGGYTF; cdr3_nt: TGTGCCAGCAGTGAAGCGGGGACTGGGGGTGGCTACACCTTC
clone_size: NA; v_call: TRBV2; j_call: TRBJ1-2; d_call: TRBD1; cdr3_aa: CASSEDRGDGYTF; cdr3_nt: TGTGCCAGCAGTGAGGACAGGGGAGATGGCTACACCTTC
clone_size: NA; v_call: TRBV11-2; j_call: TRBJ2-2; d_call: NA; cdr3_aa: CASSSERANTGELFF; cdr3_nt: TGTGCCAGCAGCTCCGAGCGGGCTAACACCGGGGAGCTGTTTTTT
clone_size: NA; v_call: TRBV5-1; j_call: TRBJ2-1; d_call: NA; cdr3_aa: CASTLDWDNYNEQFF; cdr3_nt: TGCGCCAGCACCTTGGACTGGGACAACTACAATGAGCAGTTCTTC
clone_size: once; v_call: TRBV5-1; j_call: TRBJ1-1; d_call: NA; cdr3_aa: CASTPTGNTEAFF; cdr3_nt: TGCGCCAGCACACCGACAGGAAACACTGAAGCTTTCTTT
clone_size: NA; v_call: TRBV6-5; j_call: TRBJ2-4; d_call: NA; cdr3_aa: CASSYVQGAKNIQYF; cdr3_nt: TGTGCCAGCAGTTACGTCCAGGGGGCCAAAAACATTCAGTACTTC
clone_size: NA; v_call: TRBV10-1; j_call: TRBJ2-1; d_call: TRBD2; cdr3_aa: CASSGSLGLAGGAIRQEQFF; cdr3_nt: TGCGCCAGCAGTGGTTCTTTGGGACTAGCGGGGGGAGCCATCAGGCAGGAGCAGTTCTTC
clone_size: NA; v_call: TRBV9; j_call: TRBJ2-1; d_call: TRBD2; cdr3_aa: CASEGLAGVEQFF; cdr3_nt: TGTGCCAGCGAGGGACTAGCGGGAGTTGAGCAGTTCTTC